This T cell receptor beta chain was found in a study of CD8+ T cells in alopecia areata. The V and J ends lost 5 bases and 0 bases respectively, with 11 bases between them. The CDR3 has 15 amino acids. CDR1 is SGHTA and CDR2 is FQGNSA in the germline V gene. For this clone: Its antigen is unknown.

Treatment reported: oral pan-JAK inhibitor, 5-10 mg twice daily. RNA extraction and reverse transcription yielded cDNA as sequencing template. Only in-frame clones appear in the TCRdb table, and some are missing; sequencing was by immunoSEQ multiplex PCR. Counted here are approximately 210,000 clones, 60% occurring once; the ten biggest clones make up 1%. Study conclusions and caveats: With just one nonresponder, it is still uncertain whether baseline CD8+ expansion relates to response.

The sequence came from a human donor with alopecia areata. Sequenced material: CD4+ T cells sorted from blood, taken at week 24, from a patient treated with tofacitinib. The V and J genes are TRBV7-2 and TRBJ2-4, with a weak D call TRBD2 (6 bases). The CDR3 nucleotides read TGTGCCAGCAGCGCCCAGGGACTAGCCAAAAACATTCAGTACTTC. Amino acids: CASSAQGLAKNIQYF.